This entry lists 11 T cell receptor beta chains sequenced from one sample in a study of blood T cell repertoires in COVID-19. Produced via immunoSEQ multiplex PCR; TCRdb's table is partial and in-frame only. The table includes just over 60,000 clones, more than 60% detected once. The sequenced material came from peripheral blood. Source of these receptors: a man in his 60s with acute or convalescent COVID-19.

The chain combines TRBV6-5 with TRBJ2-7; maybe TRBD2 (6 bases). Between the trimmed V and J ends, which lost 8 bases and 2 bases, there was a span of 10 bases. The CDR3 contains 12 residues. The germline gives CDR1 MNHEY, CDR2 SVGAGI. For the CDR3, the DNA is TGTGCCAGCGGAGGGGTCACCTACGAGCAGTACTTC. Its protein is CASGGVTYEQYF.

Points on this clone: A clone one base away is much larger, so this may be a read error. The sample contains more than one DNA sequence encoding this CDR3. This chain joins TRBV2 and TRBJ1-1, with 9 bases identical to TRBD1. This CDR3 comprises 13 residues. Per germline, CDR1 SNHLY and CDR2 FYNNEI. V gave up 5 bases and J gave up 5 bases; unmatched junction bases: 3. In DNA, the CDR3 is TGTGCCAGCAGTTACAGGGGGCTAACTGAAGCTTTCTTT. This gives the protein CASSYRGLTEAFF.

The V gene is TRBV5-1, the J gene TRBJ2-7; 16 nucleotides align to TRBD2. Germline V lookup: CDR1 SGHRS, CDR2 YFSETQ. V shed 4 bases, J shed 10 bases, and the junction held 5 bases outside the gene matches. The CDR3 length is 14 residues. The CDR3 sequence: CASSRGLAGGEQYF. CDR3 nucleotides: TGCGCCAGCAGCAGGGGACTAGCGGGAGGGGAACAGTACTTC. The complete variable domain, with remaining parts taken from reference TRBV5-1 and TRBJ2-7, reads KAGVTQTPRYLIKTRGQQVTLSCSPISGHRSVSWYQQTPGQGLQFLFEYFSETQRNKGNFPGRFSGRQFSNSRSEMNVSTLELGDSALYLCASSRGLAGGEQYFGPGTRLTVT.

The chain is built from TRBV5-4 and TRBJ1-6; D gene uncertain. This CDR3 has 14 residues. Trimming cost V 4 bases and J 13 bases, with 18 bases left between them. CDR1 and CDR2 from the germline V gene are SGHNT and YYREEE (reference sequence). The chain's CDR3 is CASSPTPYAQPLHF. CDR3 sequence (DNA): TGTGCCAGCAGCCCGACTCCCTACGCGCAGCCCCTCCACTTT.

The table lists this clone with a count of one. This sequence joins TRBV5-1 and TRBJ2-1; 8 bases map to TRBD2. Germline CDR1 reads SGHRS; CDR2 reads YFSETQ. The V gene end was trimmed by 0 bases and the J gene end by 3 bases; junction bases not matched to a gene: 5. This CDR3 contains 16 residues. The CDR3 DNA follows: TGCGCCAGCAGCTTGGGGGACGGGAGGGGCTACAATGAGCAGTTCTTC. Its protein product is CASSLGDGRGYNEQFF.

CDR3 sequence (DNA): TGTGCCAGCAGCGGGCCCGGGACAGGGGTTGAAAAACTGTTTTTT. Protein: CASSGPGTGVEKLFF. The genes are TRBV9 and TRBJ1-4, with 10 nucleotides matching TRBD1. V was pared by 3 bases and J by 7 bases, with 6 bases of the junction left unmatched. In germline, CDR1 is SGDLS, CDR2 YYNGEE. The CDR3 length is 15 residues.

The chain employs TRBV7-8 and TRBJ2-1; no firm D call. V was clipped by 3 bases and J by 6 bases, with 6 bases between them. Germline V lookup: CDR1 SGHVS, CDR2 FQNEAQ. The CDR3 is 12 residues long. The CDR3 region is CASSFKSNEQFF. The CDR3 region has the DNA TGTGCCAGCAGCTTTAAATCCAATGAGCAGTTCTTC.

V and J are TRBV5-1 and TRBJ2-1, with 10 nucleotides matching TRBD2. The CDR3 length is 15 residues. Germline CDR1 is SGHRS and CDR2 is YFSETQ. V lost 1 base to trimming and J lost 3 bases; unmatched junction nucleotides: 1. CDR3 loop: CASSLSSGSYNEQFF. Written as DNA, the CDR3 is TGCGCCAGCAGCTTGTCTAGCGGGAGCTACAATGAGCAGTTCTTC.

The chain employs TRBV30 and TRBJ2-1, with 13 bases lining up with TRBD2. The length of the CDR3 is 16 residues. Germline lookup yields CDR1 GTSNPN and CDR2 SVGIG (reference sequence). The V gene end was trimmed by 3 bases and the J gene end by 9 bases; junction bases not matched to a gene: 11. The CDR3 loop is CAWRVGLAGVGVEQFF. CDR3 bases: TGTGCCTGGAGGGTAGGACTAGCGGGAGTCGGGGTTGAGCAGTTCTTC.

J is TRBJ2-7 and V is TRBV11-1, with TRBD2 identical over 9 bases. This CDR3 contains 16 residues. Germline-derived CDR1 and CDR2 are SGHAT and FQDESV (reference sequence). V shed 4 bases, J shed 0 bases, and the junction held 7 bases outside the gene matches. Here the CDR3 DNA reads TGTGCCAGCAGCTACCTGACTAGCGGCAACTCCTACGAGCAGTACTTC. It specifies CASSYLTSGNSYEQYF.

The gene calls are TRBV2 and TRBJ1-1, with D possibly TRBD1 on 6 matching bases. Germline V CDR1 and CDR2: SNHLY, FYNNEI. The CDR3 loop spans 11 amino acids. V lost 7 bases, J lost 7 bases, and 10 bases lay in between. The CDR3 region has the DNA TGTGCCAGCAAGCGGACAGTTGAAGCTTTCTTT. Translation gives CASKRTVEAFF.